The rows below give T cell receptor beta chains drawn from one sample of a study of T cell responses to AZD1222 COVID-19 vaccine. Some clones are missing from TCRdb's copy, which holds only in-frame ones; the method was immunoSEQ multiplex PCR. The sample shows over 150,000 clones, around 90% of them seen only once. Sequencing was performed on peripheral blood, taken 28 days after the second AZD1222 dose. These receptors were taken from an adult who received the AZD1222 COVID-19 vaccine. Each CDR3 is given with its conserved first and last residue. A D gene is named only where the DNA matches it firmly. Not every row has a clone size; where given, it reads once, few, many or a size class.

clone_size,d_call,v_call,j_call,cdr3_length,cdr3_aa,cdr3_nt
NA,NA,TRBV7-8,TRBJ1-1,16,CASSLDRALMNTEAFF,TGTGCCAGCAGCTTAGACAGGGCACTCATGAACACTGAAGCTTTCTTT
NA,NA,TRBV5-1,TRBJ1-2,13,CASSPPSADGYTF,TGCGCCAGCAGCCCGCCGTCAGCGGATGGCTACACCTTC
NA,NA,TRBV5-8,TRBJ2-1,14,CASSPQGRGLEQFF,TGTGCCAGCAGCCCGCAGGGTCGGGGGCTAGAGCAGTTCTTC
NA,TRBD2,TRBV19,TRBJ2-1,14,CASSRTSAHNEQFF,TGTGCCAGTAGTAGAACTAGCGCTCACAATGAGCAGTTCTTC
NA,NA,TRBV5-6,TRBJ1-2,13,CASSLSVLYGYTF,TGTGCCAGCAGCTTGTCGGTATTATATGGCTACACCTTC
NA,TRBD2,TRBV18,TRBJ2-1,17,CASSPNYSGGKYNEQFF,TGTGCCAGCTCACCAAACTATAGCGGGGGAAAGTACAATGAGCAGTTCTTC
few,NA,TRBV4-3,TRBJ2-1,17,CASSQDWERADYNEQFF,TGCGCCAGCAGCCAAGATTGGGAGCGGGCGGATTACAATGAGCAGTTCTTC
NA,NA,TRBV12-2,TRBJ1-5,18,CASRSNLEGRETIRTQHF,TGTGCAAGTCGCTCCAACTTAGAGGGCAGGGAGACAATCAGGACCCAGCATTTT
once,NA,TRBV14,TRBJ2-4,22,CASSQKSLGGRDPLLAKNIQYF,TGTGCCAGCAGCCAAAAGTCCCTTGGGGGCAGGGATCCCCTTCTAGCCAAAAACATTCAGTACTTC
NA,TRBD2,TRBV6-5,TRBJ2-1,13,CASRAGGGHEQFF,TGTGCCAGCAGGGCGGGGGGCGGCCATGAGCAGTTCTTC
NA,NA,TRBV10-3,TRBJ1-1,15,CAISERSDQNTEAFF,TGTGCCATCAGTGAAAGGTCAGATCAGAACACTGAAGCTTTCTTT
NA,TRBD1,TRBV11-2,TRBJ1-2,15,CASRSLRDSVYGYTF,TGTGCCAGCAGGAGCCTCCGGGACAGCGTTTATGGCTACACCTTC
NA,NA,TRBV29-1,TRBJ2-5,15,CSVDNLLAIQETQYF,TGCAGCGTTGATAACCTTCTAGCTATCCAAGAGACCCAGTACTTC
NA,NA,TRBV11-3,TRBJ2-7,17,CASSLWFKTDPLYEQYF,TGTGCCAGCAGCTTATGGTTCAAGACCGATCCCCTATACGAGCAGTACTTC
few,NA,TRBV6-2/TRBV6-3,TRBJ2-7,11,CASSWGYEQYF,TGTGCCAGCAGTTGGGGTTACGAGCAGTACTTC
NA,NA,TRBV5-1,TRBJ2-3,12,CASSLAGSTQYF,TGCGCCAGCAGCTTGGCGGGGAGTACGCAGTATTTT
NA,NA,TRBV29-1,TRBJ1-2,13,CSVLAGVDYGYTF,TGCAGCGTTCTGGCAGGGGTAGACTATGGCTACACCTTC
NA,TRBD1,TRBV2,TRBJ1-1,19,CASSEPLTGTGAMNTEAFF,TGTGCCAGCAGTGAACCCCTTACCGGGACAGGGGCCATGAACACTGAAGCTTTCTTT
NA,NA,TRBV5-5,TRBJ1-1,14,CASSLVSGGTEAFF,TGTGCCAGCAGCTTGGTATCCGGGGGGACTGAAGCTTTCTTT
NA,TRBD2,TRBV5-4,TRBJ2-5,15,CASSLRTSGEETQYF,TGTGCCAGCAGCTTGCGGACTAGCGGGGAAGAGACCCAGTACTTC
NA,NA,TRBV20-1,TRBJ2-7,11,CSATSGHEQYF,TGCAGTGCGACAAGTGGGCACGAGCAGTACTTC
NA,NA,TRBV6-1,TRBJ2-2,13,CASSEWGAGELFF,TGTGCCAGCAGTGAATGGGGTGCCGGGGAGCTGTTTTTT
NA,NA,TRBV5-1,TRBJ2-2,15,CASSVDGIFTGELFF,TGCGCCAGCAGCGTAGACGGAATCTTCACCGGGGAGCTGTTTTTT
NA,TRBD1,TRBV5-1,TRBJ1-4,14,CASRYSGGNEKLFF,TGCGCCAGCAGATACTCAGGGGGGAATGAAAAACTGTTTTTT
NA,NA,TRBV29-1,TRBJ1-1,12,CAGGGMNTEAFF,TGCGCTGGGGGGGGAATGAACACTGAAGCTTTCTTT
NA,NA,TRBV19,TRBJ1-2,14,CASSQDLTNYGYTF,TGTGCCAGTAGTCAGGACCTCACTAACTATGGCTACACCTTC
NA,NA,TRBV11-2,TRBJ2-7,13,CATVNMWSYEQYF,TGTGCCACCGTCAATATGTGGAGCTACGAGCAGTACTTC
NA,TRBD1,TRBV4-3,TRBJ2-1,20,CASSQVGQRGQGGSYNEQFF,TGCGCCAGCAGCCAAGTGGGCCAACGGGGACAGGGTGGCTCCTACAATGAGCAGTTCTTC
NA,NA,TRBV5-6,TRBJ1-5,15,CASRGWGAGYQPQHF,TGTGCCAGCCGGGGGTGGGGGGCCGGGTATCAGCCCCAGCATTTT
medium-sized,NA,TRBV5-4,TRBJ2-7,14,CASSPRDGTYEQYF,TGTGCCAGCAGCCCCCGGGACGGGACCTACGAGCAGTACTTC
NA,NA,TRBV7-2,TRBJ1-3,14,CASSLVRSGNTIYF,TGTGCCAGCAGCTTAGTCCGGTCTGGAAACACCATATATTTT
NA,NA,TRBV4-1,TRBJ2-7,14,CASSQPGRSYEQYF,TGCGCCAGCAGCCAACCTGGGAGATCCTACGAGCAGTACTTC
NA,TRBD1,TRBV30,TRBJ1-4,15,CAWSVKTGGNEKLFF,TGTGCCTGGAGTGTCAAAACAGGGGGCAATGAAAAACTGTTTTTT
NA,TRBD1,TRBV5-4,TRBJ1-5,14,CASHQGGSNQPQHF,TGTGCCAGCCACCAGGGGGGTAGCAATCAGCCCCAGCATTTT
NA,NA,TRBV12-3/TRBV12-4,TRBJ2-4,11,CASSFGDIQYF,TGTGCCAGCAGTTTTGGGGACATTCAGTACTTC
NA,TRBD1,TRBV11-2,TRBJ2-1,14,CASSPRQGGDEQFF,TGTGCCAGCAGTCCGCGACAGGGGGGCGATGAGCAGTTCTTC
NA,NA,TRBV13,TRBJ2-2,18,CASSLGFIGAQNTRELFF,TGTGCCAGCAGCTTAGGATTCATCGGGGCCCAAAATACCCGGGAGCTGTTTTTT
NA,NA,TRBV5-4,TRBJ2-7,12,CASSLEAYEQYF,TGTGCCAGCAGCTTGGAGGCGTACGAGCAGTACTTC
NA,TRBD1,TRBV18,TRBJ2-7,15,CASSPPGQAGYEQYF,TGTGCCAGCTCACCACCTGGACAGGCGGGTTACGAGCAGTACTTC
NA,NA,TRBV6-2/TRBV6-3,TRBJ1-1,16,CASSYTPALMNTEAFF,TGTGCCAGCAGTTACACCCCAGCACTTATGAACACTGAAGCTTTCTTT
NA,NA,TRBV5-4,TRBJ1-2,15,CASSPDLEGNYGYTF,TGTGCCAGCAGCCCGGATCTAGAGGGTAACTATGGCTACACCTTC
once,NA,TRBV12-5,TRBJ1-2,15,CASGLARGTLLGYTF,TGTGCTAGTGGTTTGGCCCGAGGGACTCTCCTTGGCTACACCTTC
NA,NA,TRBV4-2,TRBJ1-3,13,CASSQEPGNTIYF,TGTGCCAGCAGCCAAGAGCCTGGAAACACCATATATTTT
once,NA,TRBV5-6,TRBJ2-2,15,CASSQGGLNTGELFF,TGTGCCAGCAGCCAAGGGGGTCTGAACACCGGGGAGCTGTTTTTT
NA,TRBD2,TRBV19,TRBJ2-1,15,CASKWGGTSDNEQFF,TGTGCCAGTAAGTGGGGTGGGACTAGCGACAATGAGCAGTTCTTC
NA,TRBD1,TRBV30,TRBJ2-1,20,CACRDRDWMEADRGWNEQFF,TGTGCCTGCCGGGACAGGGATTGGATGGAAGCGGACAGGGGATGGAATGAGCAGTTCTTC
NA,TRBD1,TRBV7-8,TRBJ1-5,16,CASSWQGARSNQPQHF,TGTGCCAGCAGCTGGCAGGGGGCTAGGAGCAATCAGCCCCAGCATTTT
NA,TRBD2,TRBV4-2,TRBJ2-3,17,CASSQVSGRGEADTQYF,TGTGCCAGCAGCCAAGTTTCGGGCCGGGGGGAGGCAGATACGCAGTATTTT
NA,NA,TRBV7-9,TRBJ1-3,13,CASSFPPGNTIYF,TGTGCCAGCAGCTTCCCCCCTGGAAACACCATATATTTT
NA,TRBD1,TRBV6-1,TRBJ1-2,17,CASSEGDGTDLNYGYTF,TGTGCCAGCAGTGAAGGGGACGGGACAGATCTAAACTATGGCTACACCTTC
NA,NA,TRBV15,TRBJ2-6,16,CATSTGGSGGANVLTF,TGTGCCACCAGCACGGGGGGCTCGGGTGGGGCCAACGTCCTGACTTTC
once,TRBD1,TRBV6-6,TRBJ2-7,16,CASTYDPGQGLNEQYF,TGTGCCAGCACCTACGACCCGGGACAGGGCTTAAACGAGCAGTACTTC
NA,NA,TRBV12-3/TRBV12-4,TRBJ2-1,13,CASSLAGGPEQFF,TGTGCCAGCAGTTTAGCGGGGGGGCCTGAGCAGTTCTTC
few,NA,TRBV6-6,TRBJ1-2,14,CASSLDSLRYGYTF,TGTGCCAGCAGTTTGGACAGCCTTCGCTATGGCTACACCTTC
once,TRBD1,TRBV18,TRBJ1-1,14,CASSVQGAYTEAFF,TGTGCCAGCTCCGTACAGGGGGCGTACACTGAAGCTTTCTTT
NA,TRBD1,TRBV3-1/TRBV3-2,TRBJ1-2,14,CASSLGTGTYGYTF,TGTGCCAGCAGCCTGGGGACAGGGACCTATGGCTACACCTTC
NA,NA,TRBV20-1,TRBJ1-2,11,CMSPGRYGYTF,TGCATGTCTCCGGGCCGCTATGGCTACACCTTC
NA,TRBD2,TRBV7-2,TRBJ2-5,15,CASHGGLAVQETQYF,TGTGCCAGCCACGGCGGCCTAGCGGTCCAAGAGACCCAGTACTTC
NA,NA,TRBV6-2/TRBV6-3,TRBJ2-7,17,CASSPPKRRPRPYEQYF,TGTGCCAGCAGCCCCCCTAAAAGACGGCCACGACCATACGAGCAGTACTTC